The clone carrying this TCR beta chain came up many times. From the PCR reads, TCRdb called clonotypes with MiXCR, one entry per CDR3 protein. This repertoire shows about 6,600 distinct CDR3 sequences, around 14% found once; its top ten account for about 13%. This sample was included in a study of tumor-infiltrating lymphocytes in oesophageal squamous cell carcinoma. Germline CDR1 is SGHRS and CDR2 is YFSETQ. CDR3 length: 13 amino acids. V gene TRBV5-1 combines with J gene TRBJ2-5, with D unresolved. The J call may be mistaken, given a closer DNA end match to TRBJ2-7. The source is a male donor with esophageal squamous cell carcinoma. The sample consisted of blood. The CDR3 sequence: CASSLDRNYEQYF. For the CDR3, the DNA is TGCGCCAGCAGCTTGGATCGGAACTACGAGCAGTACTTC.